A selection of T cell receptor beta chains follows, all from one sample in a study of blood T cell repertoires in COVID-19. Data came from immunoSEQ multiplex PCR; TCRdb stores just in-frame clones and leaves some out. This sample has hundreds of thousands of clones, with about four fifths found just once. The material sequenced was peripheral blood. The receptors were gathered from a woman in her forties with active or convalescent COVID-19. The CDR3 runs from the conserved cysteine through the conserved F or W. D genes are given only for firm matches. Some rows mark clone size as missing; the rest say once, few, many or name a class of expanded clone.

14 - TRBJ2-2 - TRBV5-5 TGTGCCAGCAGCCCGTCGGGGAACACCGGGGAGCTGTTTTTT CASSPSGNTGELFF
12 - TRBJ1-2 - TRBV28 TGTGCCAGCAGTTTAGCGGGGGAAGGCTACACCTTC CASSLAGEGYTF
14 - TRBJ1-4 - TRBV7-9 TGTGCCAGCAGCTCAGGGATGGTAGCTGAAAAACTGTTTTTT CASSSGMVAEKLFF
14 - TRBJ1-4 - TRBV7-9 TGTGCCAGCGGAAGCGGCGGATTTAATGAAAAACTGTTTTTT CASGSGGFNEKLFF
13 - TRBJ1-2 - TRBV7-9 TGTGCCAGCAGCTTTCAGCAGGCGCTTGGCTACACCTTC CASSFQQALGYTF
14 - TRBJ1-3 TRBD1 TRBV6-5 TGTGCCAGCAGGCCCACCGGGACAGACGGCACCATATATTTT CASRPTGTDGTIYF
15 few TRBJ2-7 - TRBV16 TGTGCCAGCAGCCCCCAACAGGGACAATCCTACGAGCAGTACTTC CASSPQQGQSYEQYF
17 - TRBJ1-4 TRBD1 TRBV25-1 TGTGCCAGCAGTGAATTTCCAGGGGGCGCGGCTAATGAAAAACTGTTTTTT CASSEFPGGAANEKLFF
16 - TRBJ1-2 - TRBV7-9 TGTGCCAGCAGCCCTCAGCTTTACCTAGCTAACTATGGCTACACCTTC CASSPQLYLANYGYTF
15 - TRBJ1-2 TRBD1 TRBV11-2 TGTGCCAGCAGCTTAGGGGACAGGGTATCCTATGGCTACACCTTC CASSLGDRVSYGYTF
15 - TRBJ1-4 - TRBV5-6 TGTGCCAGCAGCCCGCCGGGGGGCTGGGGTGAAAAACTGTTTTTT CASSPPGGWGEKLFF
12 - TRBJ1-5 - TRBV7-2 TGTGCCAGCAGCTTTCAGGCAGGGCCCCAGCATTTT CASSFQAGPQHF
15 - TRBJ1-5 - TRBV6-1 TGTGCCAGCAGTGAGGGGCGGATTAGCAATCAGCCCCAGCATTTT CASSEGRISNQPQHF
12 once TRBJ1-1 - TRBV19 TGTGCCAGTAATTCAGGATACACTGAAGCTTTCTTT CASNSGYTEAFF
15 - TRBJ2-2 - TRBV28 TGTGCCAGCAGTTTGTCAGGGATCGACACCGGGGAGCTGTTTTTT CASSLSGIDTGELFF
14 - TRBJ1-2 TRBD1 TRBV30 TGTGCCTGGACCGGACAGGGGGCGACTGGTGGCTACACCTTC CAWTGQGATGGYTF
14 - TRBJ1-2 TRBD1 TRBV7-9 TGTGCCAGCAGCTCAGGGACAGGAGACTATGGCTACACCTTC CASSSGTGDYGYTF
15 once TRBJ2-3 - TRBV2 TGTGCCAGCAGTGAAACCGGGACAAGCACAGATACGCAGTATTTT CASSETGTSTDTQYF
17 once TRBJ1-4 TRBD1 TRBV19 TGTGCCAGTAGTATCCGGTTTTTACAGGGGTTAGTGGAAAAACTGTTTTTT CASSIRFLQGLVEKLFF
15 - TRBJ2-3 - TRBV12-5 TGTGCTAGTGGCTCGGGACGGGAGTACACAGATACGCAGTATTTT CASGSGREYTDTQYF
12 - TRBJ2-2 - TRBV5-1 TGCGCCAGCAGCTTCCGCGGCGGGGAGCTGTTTTTT CASSFRGGELFF
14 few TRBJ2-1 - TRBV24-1 TGTGCCACCAGTGATTCGTCTCTCTACAATGAGCAGTTCTTC CATSDSSLYNEQFF
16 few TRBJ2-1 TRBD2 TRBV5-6 TGTGCCAGCAGCTTGGACGGGACTAGCGGCATCAATGAGCAGTTCTTC CASSLDGTSGINEQFF
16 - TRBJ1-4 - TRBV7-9 TGTGCCAGCAGCTTTATGGTCGAGGTCGGGTATGAAAAACTGTTTTTT CASSFMVEVGYEKLFF
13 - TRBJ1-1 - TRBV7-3 TGTGCCAGCAGCTTTGCCAGGGGCGAGGAAGCTTTCTTT CASSFARGEEAFF
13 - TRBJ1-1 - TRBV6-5 TGTGCCAGCAGTTTCTTAATGAACACTGAAGCTTTCTTT CASSFLMNTEAFF
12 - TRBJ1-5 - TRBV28 TGTGCCACCTATCAGGGGTTGAGGGCCCAGCATTTT CATYQGLRAQHF
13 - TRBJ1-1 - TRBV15 TGTGCCACCAGCAGAGGAGTTACAGGGGAAGCTTTCTTT CATSRGVTGEAFF
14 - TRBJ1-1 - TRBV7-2 TGTGCCAGCAGCTTAGCTCGGAGGACCACTGAAGCTTTCTTT CASSLARRTTEAFF
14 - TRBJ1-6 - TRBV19 TGTGCCAGTAGTTCCCGGACTGGACTTTCACCCCTCCACTTT CASSSRTGLSPLHF
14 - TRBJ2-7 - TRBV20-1 TGCAGTGCTAGTCGGGGAACTTCTCCCTACGAGCAGTACTTC CSASRGTSPYEQYF
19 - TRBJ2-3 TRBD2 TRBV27 TGTGCCAGCAGTTTTTGGCTAGCGGGGGCCCAACGTAGCACAGATACGCAGTATTTT CASSFWLAGAQRSTDTQYF
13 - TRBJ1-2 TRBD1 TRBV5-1 TGCGCCAGCTCCGGGACAGGGGTATTCGGCTACACCTTC CASSGTGVFGYTF
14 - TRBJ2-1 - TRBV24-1 TGTGCCACCAGTGATTCCGGGATCTACAATGAGCAGTTCTTC CATSDSGIYNEQFF
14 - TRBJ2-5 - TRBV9 TGTGCCAGCAGCGTAGGGATAGCGACAGAGACCCAGTACTTC CASSVGIATETQYF
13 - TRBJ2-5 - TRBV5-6 TGTGCCAGCAGCTTAAACAGTGGGGAGACCCAGTACTTC CASSLNSGETQYF
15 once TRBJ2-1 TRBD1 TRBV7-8 TGTGCCAGCAGCTTAGTGGGACAGGCCTACAATGAGCAGTTCTTC CASSLVGQAYNEQFF
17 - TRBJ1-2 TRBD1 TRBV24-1 TGTGCCACCAGTACCGGGACAGGGGGCTCTCGGAACTATGGCTACACCTTC CATSTGTGGSRNYGYTF
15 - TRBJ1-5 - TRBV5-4 TGTGCCAGCAGCTTCGGGGGTCATAGCAATCAGCCCCAGCATTTT CASSFGGHSNQPQHF
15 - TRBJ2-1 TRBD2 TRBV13 TGTGCCAGTTACCTAAGCGGGAGGGCCGCAAGTGAGCAGTTCTTC CASYLSGRAASEQFF
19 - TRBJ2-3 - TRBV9 TGTGCCAGCAGCGTAAGGCCGCGCGGATCGGTTGTGGGCACAGATACGCAGTATTTT CASSVRPRGSVVGTDTQYF
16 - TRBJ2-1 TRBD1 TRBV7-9 TGTGCCAGCAGCGGAAGCCCTAGGACAGGGTCCAATGAGCAGTTCTTC CASSGSPRTGSNEQFF
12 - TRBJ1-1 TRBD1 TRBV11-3 TGTGCCAGCAGCCCGGACAGGAGGGAAGCTTTCTTT CASSPDRREAFF
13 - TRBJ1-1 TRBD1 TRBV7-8 TGTGCCAGCAGCTCACAGGGGGACACTGAAGCTTTCTTT CASSSQGDTEAFF
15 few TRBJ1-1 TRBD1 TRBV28 TGTGCCAGCAGTTTAGGGGACAGGGTAGTATCTGAAGCTTTCTTT CASSLGDRVVSEAFF
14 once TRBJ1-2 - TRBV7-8 TGTGCCAGCAGCCAAACAGGGCCCCGGGAAGGCTACACCTTC CASSQTGPREGYTF
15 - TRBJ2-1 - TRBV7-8 TGTGCCAGCAGCTCCACCGGGACATCCTACAATGAGCAGTTCTTC CASSSTGTSYNEQFF
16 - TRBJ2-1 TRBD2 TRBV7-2 TGTGCCAGCAGCCTAGGACTAGCGGGGGGCCACAATGAGCAGTTCTTC CASSLGLAGGHNEQFF
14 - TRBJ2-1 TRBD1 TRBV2 TGTGCCAGAGGCGGCGAGGGGGCGGGCCGTGAGCAGTTCTTC CARGGEGAGREQFF
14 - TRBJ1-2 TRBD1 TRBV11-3 TGTGCCAGCAGCCTGGGGGGACAGGGGTATGGCTACACCTTC CASSLGGQGYGYTF
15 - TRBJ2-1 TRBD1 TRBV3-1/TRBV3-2 TGTGCCAGCAGCTTCCGGGACAGGAACTACAATGAGCAGTTCTTC CASSFRDRNYNEQFF
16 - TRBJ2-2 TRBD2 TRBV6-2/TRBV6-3 TGTGCCAGCAGTTCCCTAGCGGGAGGACGCACCGGGGAGCTGTTTTTT CASSSLAGGRTGELFF
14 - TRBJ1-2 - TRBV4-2 TGTGCCAGCAGCACAGCAGAGATAGGCTATGGCTACACCTTC CASSTAEIGYGYTF
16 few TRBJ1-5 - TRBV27 TGTGCCAGCAGTCCCCCGAGGGAGAATAGCAATCAGCCCCAGCATTTT CASSPPRENSNQPQHF
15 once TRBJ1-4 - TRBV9 TGTGCCAGCAGCGTAGAGGGGCTTGCTAATGAAAAACTGTTTTTT CASSVEGLANEKLFF
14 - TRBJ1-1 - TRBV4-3 TGCGCCAGCAGCCAAGAAATGGGGCACACTGAAGCTTTCTTT CASSQEMGHTEAFF
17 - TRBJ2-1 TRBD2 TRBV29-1 TGCAGCGTTGAGTCTTGGGAAACTAGCGGGGGCCCAAAAGATCAGTTCTTC CSVESWETSGGPKDQFF
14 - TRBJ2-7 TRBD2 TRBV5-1 TGCGCCAGCAGCTTGCAGCGGGGGATCTACGAGCAGTACTTC CASSLQRGIYEQYF
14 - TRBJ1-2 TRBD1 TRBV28 TGTGCCAGCAGTGGGACAGGGCCTCGCTATGGCTACACCTTC CASSGTGPRYGYTF